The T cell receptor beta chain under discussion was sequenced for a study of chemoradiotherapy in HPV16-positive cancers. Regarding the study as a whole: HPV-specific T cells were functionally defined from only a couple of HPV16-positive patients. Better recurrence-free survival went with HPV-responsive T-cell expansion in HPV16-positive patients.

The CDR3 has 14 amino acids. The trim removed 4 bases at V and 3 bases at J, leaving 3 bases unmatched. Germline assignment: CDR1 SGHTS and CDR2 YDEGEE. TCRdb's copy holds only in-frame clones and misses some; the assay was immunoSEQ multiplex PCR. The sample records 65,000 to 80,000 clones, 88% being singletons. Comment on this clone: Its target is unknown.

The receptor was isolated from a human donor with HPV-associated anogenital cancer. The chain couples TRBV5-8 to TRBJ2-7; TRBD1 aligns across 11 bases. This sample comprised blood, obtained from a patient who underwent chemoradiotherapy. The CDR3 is CASSPGTGGYEQYF. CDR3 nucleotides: TGTGCCAGCAGCCCAGGGACAGGGGGCTACGAGCAGTACTTC.